This is a list of T cell receptor beta chains from one sample in a study of response to subunit inactivated influenza vaccine. From the RT-PCR reads, TCRdb called clonotypes with MiXCR, one entry per CDR3 protein. The data show under 950,000 distinct CDR3 sequences, 21% seen once. The material was PBMCs from blood, obtained less than 6 days after vaccination. Receptors were obtained from a man over 45 who received an inactivated influenza vaccine. Both conserved end residues are part of each CDR3. A D gene is named only where the DNA matches it firmly. Some rows mark clone size as missing; the rest say once, few, many or name a class of expanded clone.

abundance,v_gene,j_gene,d_gene,CDR3aa,CDR3nt
NA,TRBV4-3,TRBJ2-3,TRBD2,CASSPWLAGGPDRLDTQYF,TGCGCCAGCAGCCCCTGGCTAGCGGGGGGGCCGGATCGATTGGATACGCAGTATTTT
NA,TRBV4-3,TRBJ2-5,NA,CASSQDANEETQYF,TGCGCCAGCAGCCAAGATGCTAATGAGGAGACCCAGTACTTC
few,TRBV20-1,TRBJ2-2,TRBD2,CSARELAGGRTGELFF,TGCAGTGCTAGAGAATTAGCGGGGGGACGCACCGGGGAGCTGTTTTTT
few,TRBV29-1,TRBJ2-1,NA,CSVKGGIAYNEQFF,TGCAGCGTGAAAGGGGGTATCGCTTACAATGAGCAGTTCTTC
few,TRBV12-3/TRBV12-4,TRBJ1-6,TRBD1,CASSPRTGGSSPLHF,TGTGCCAGCAGCCCTAGGACAGGGGGGAGTTCACCCCTCCACTTT
NA,TRBV20-1,TRBJ2-2,NA,CSAREYWRGTGELFF,TGCAGTGCTAGAGAGTACTGGCGCGGGACCGGGGAGCTGTTTTTT
few,TRBV4-2,TRBJ2-3,TRBD2,CASSQDSGGVTDTQYF,TGTGCCAGCAGCCAAGATAGCGGGGGGGTCACAGATACGCAGTATTTT
few,TRBV20-1,TRBJ2-3,NA,CSARVSASTDTQYF,TGCAGTGCTAGAGTCTCAGCTAGCACAGATACGCAGTATTTT
few,TRBV20-1,TRBJ2-1,NA,CRPKDEQFF,TGCAGGCCGAAAGATGAGCAGTTCTTC
NA,TRBV5-1,TRBJ2-1,TRBD1,CASSLQDRVGEQFF,TGCGCCAGCAGCTTGCAAGACAGGGTTGGTGAGCAGTTCTTC
NA,TRBV9,TRBJ2-2,NA,CASSVDPGAAGELFF,TGTGCCAGCAGCGTAGACCCGGGGGCAGCCGGGGAGCTGTTTTTT
NA,TRBV4-1,TRBJ2-7,TRBD2,CASSQAGTRQVSEQYF,TGCGCCAGCAGCCAAGCCGGGACTAGACAAGTTAGCGAGCAGTACTTC
NA,TRBV10-2,TRBJ1-1,NA,CASREKKGHANTEAFF,TGCGCCAGCAGAGAAAAAAAGGGACACGCGAACACTGAAGCTTTCTTT
NA,TRBV7-9,TRBJ2-2,NA,CASQHLEWVAGELFF,TGTGCCAGTCAACACCTTGAATGGGTGGCCGGGGAGCTGTTTTTT
NA,TRBV7-9,TRBJ2-3,TRBD1,CASTGTGPTDTQYF,TGTGCCAGCACCGGGACAGGGCCCACAGATACGCAGTATTTT
NA,TRBV6-5,TRBJ2-5,TRBD1,CASSYEGQGSKETQYF,TGTGCCAGCAGTTACGAAGGACAGGGGAGTAAAGAGACCCAGTACTTC
NA,TRBV10-3,TRBJ2-2,TRBD1,CAISESGTGIANTGELFF,TGTGCCATCAGTGAGTCCGGGACAGGAATCGCGAACACCGGGGAGCTGTTTTTT
NA,TRBV20-1,TRBJ2-3,TRBD2,CSARVNSGGGTDTQYF,TGCAGTGCTAGAGTTAATAGCGGGGGGGGCACAGATACGCAGTATTTT
NA,TRBV12-3/TRBV12-4,TRBJ2-2,NA,CASSFRRGGSGELFF,TGTGCCAGCAGTTTTCGGCGGGGAGGCTCCGGGGAGCTGTTTTTT
NA,TRBV15,TRBJ2-7,NA,CATSRDRRSSYEQYF,TGTGCCACCAGCAGAGATCGGCGCAGCTCCTACGAGCAGTACTTC
NA,TRBV7-3,TRBJ2-6,NA,CASSLGPVCGANVLTF,TGTGCCAGCAGCCTTGGGCCCGTCTGTGGGGCCAACGTCCTGACTTTC
NA,TRBV20-1,TRBJ1-1,NA,CSARDWSGGKTEAFF,TGCAGTGCTAGAGATTGGTCGGGGGGTAAAACTGAAGCTTTCTTT
NA,TRBV7-9,TRBJ2-7,NA,CASSLVGHGGAAYEQYF,TGTGCCAGCAGCTTAGTGGGGCACGGCGGGGCCGCCTACGAGCAGTACTTC
once,TRBV4-1,TRBJ2-3,TRBD2,CASSQGLQRGADTQYF,TGCGCCAGCAGCCAAGGCCTCCAGCGGGGGGCAGATACGCAGTATTTT